These 27 T cell receptor beta chains originate from one sample sequenced in a study of graft-versus-host responses after intestinal transplantation. Their antigens are not known. Produced via immunoSEQ multiplex PCR; TCRdb's table is partial and in-frame only. The data contain some 120,000 clones, over 85% of them singletons. The specimen was unstimulated CD4+ T cells sorted from spleen or lymph node cells, collected before transplant. Receptors originate from a human donor who was the organ donor for an intestinal transplant.

This sequence joins TRBV6-6 and TRBJ2-7; D may be TRBD1 (5 bases). V lost 2 bases and J 4 bases, leaving 12 bases between the germline ends. This CDR3 comprises 14 residues. CDR1 MNHNY and CDR2 SVGAGI come from the germline V gene (reference sequence). The CDR3 DNA follows: TGTGCCAGCAGTTACGGGGCCTTGTTATACGAGCAGTACTTC. This codes for CASSYGALLYEQYF.

The CDR3 spells CASSLTGNTGELFF. Written as DNA, the CDR3 is TGCGCCAGCAGCTTGACAGGGAACACCGGGGAGCTGTTTTTT. The J gene is TRBJ2-2, the V gene TRBV5-1; D might be TRBD1 (5 bases). The ends were cut back, 1 base at V and 1 base at J, with 5 bases in the middle. Germline V CDR1 and CDR2: SGHRS, YFSETQ. This CDR3 has 14 amino acids.

The V gene is TRBV11-3, the J gene TRBJ1-1; 10 bases align to TRBD1. CDR1 is SGHNT and CDR2 is YENEEA in the germline V gene. Germline trimming cut 2 bases from V and 2 bases from J; bases unmatched to any gene: 8. This CDR3 region has 17 residues. The CDR3 coding sequence is TGTGCCAGCAGCTTACCTACCGGGACAGGGGCAAACACTGAAGCTTTCTTT. Its translation: CASSLPTGTGANTEAFF.

This rearrangement joins TRBV27 to TRBJ1-4, with D possibly being TRBD1 (5 bases). Germline CDR1 reads MNHEY; CDR2 reads SMNVEV (reference sequence). V shed 3 bases and J shed 8 bases, with 10 bases lying between them. The CDR3 is 13 amino acids. In DNA form, the CDR3 reads TGTGCCAGCAGTTTGGGGACGGGGGAAAAACTGTTTTTT. This translates into CASSLGTGEKLFF.

V usage is TRBV5-4 and J usage is TRBJ1-5; D is unclear. There are 18 residues in the CDR3. V lost 3 bases and J 2 bases, leaving 21 bases between the germline ends. CDR1 is SGHNT and CDR2 is YYREEE in the germline V gene (reference sequence). The CDR3 nucleotides are TGTGCCAGCAGCTCAAGGATCAGTCTTCGTATTGGCAATCAGCCCCAGCATTTT. Translated: CASSSRISLRIGNQPQHF.

This clone occurred once. The chain has TRBV18 and TRBJ1-4; the D gene is possibly TRBD1 (5 bases). The CDR3 is made up of 14 amino acids. The V end was cut by 2 bases, the J end by 1 base, with 5 bases between. Germline-derived CDR1 and CDR2 are KGHSH and LQKENI. CDR3: CASSPGGTNEKLFF. Written as DNA, the CDR3 is TGTGCCAGCTCACCAGGGGGAACTAATGAAAAACTGTTTTTT.

This clone was detected only a few times. The chain carries TRBV2 and TRBJ2-7, with 11 bases identical to TRBD1. J lost 3 bases, V lost 6 bases, and 4 bases had no gene match. Germline CDR1 and CDR2: SNHLY and FYNNEI. The CDR3 is 14 amino acids. The CDR3 sequence: CASSPGTGGYEQYF. The CDR3 nucleotides are TGTGCCAGCAGCCCCGGGACAGGGGGCTACGAGCAGTACTTC.

This rearrangement joins TRBV28 to TRBJ1-2; no definite D call. Germline CDR1 MDHEN, CDR2 SYDVKM. This CDR3 has 12 residues. V shed 3 bases and J shed 8 bases, with 10 bases lying between them. CDR3 sequence reads: CASSLTPVGYTF. Here the CDR3 DNA reads TGTGCCAGCAGTTTGACCCCGGTGGGCTACACCTTC.

This clone occurred once. The V and J genes are TRBV21-1 and TRBJ2-3; the table's D call, TRBD1, was not checked against the DNA. TRBV21-1 is a pseudogene segment. This CDR3 has 16 residues. CDR3 sequence (DNA): TGTGCCAGCAGCACGCGACAGGGCGCGGTCACGGATACGCAGTATTTT. It translates to CASSTRQGAVTDTQYF.

V and J are TRBV9 and TRBJ1-1; unclear D gene. Deletions cut 0 bases from V and 0 bases from J, with 6 bases between. The CDR3 sequence is 14 residues long. Looked up from germline, CDR1 is SGDLS and CDR2 is YYNGEE. The CDR3 bases are TGTGCCAGCAGCGTAGCTCCCATGAACACTGAAGCTTTCTTT. This translates into CASSVAPMNTEAFF.

The chain recombines TRBV4-1 with TRBJ1-1; D uncertain. This CDR3 spans 12 amino acids. The germline CDR1 and CDR2 sequences are MGHRA and YSYEKL. V dropped 1 base and J dropped 10 bases, with 10 bases sitting between them. The CDR3 reads CASSQGGPGAFF. The CDR3 DNA follows: TGCGCCAGCAGCCAAGGAGGGCCCGGAGCTTTCTTT.

The rearrangement joins TRBV6-6 to TRBJ1-5; D gene ambiguous. V lost 2 bases, J lost 7 bases, and 9 bases lay in between. Germline CDR1 is MNHNY and CDR2 is SVGAGI (reference sequence). The CDR3 has 13 residues. The CDR3 loop reads CASSYLQGQPQHF. The CDR3, as DNA: TGTGCCAGCAGTTACCTCCAAGGGCAGCCCCAGCATTTT.

This clone was seen a single time. This chain uses TRBV5-6 with TRBJ2-3; 14 nucleotides match TRBD2. Germline trimming cut 7 bases from V and 1 base from J; bases unmatched to any gene: 2. The germline gives CDR1 SGHDT, CDR2 YYEEEE. This CDR3 has 15 amino acids. This CDR3 is CASVGLAGGTDTQYF. The DNA of the CDR3 is TGTGCCAGCGTGGGACTAGCGGGAGGCACAGATACGCAGTATTTT.

The genes are TRBV30 and TRBJ1-4; no reliable D call. V gave up 4 bases and J gave up 2 bases, with 5 bases separating them. The germline CDR1 and CDR2 sequences are GTSNPN and SVGIG (reference sequence). This CDR3 has 12 residues. The CDR3 spells CAWTGTNEKLFF. CDR3 in DNA: TGTGCCTGGACCGGGACTAATGAAAAACTGTTTTTT.

In the case of this clone: This sample also contains other DNA sequences that code for the same CDR3. J is TRBJ2-1 and V is TRBV5-1; the D is unclear. CDR1 is SGHRS, CDR2 YFSETQ, per germline. The length of the CDR3 is 11 residues. The V gene lost 3 bases and the J gene lost 4 bases, with 2 bases spanning the gap. The CDR3 nucleotides read TGCGCCAGCAGCTCGTACAATGAGCAGTTCTTC. It encodes CASSSYNEQFF.

The genes are TRBV11-2 and TRBJ2-1, with 7 positions matching TRBD2. The ends lost 8 bases at V and 5 bases at J; junction bases unmatched: 12. This CDR3 spans 15 amino acids. Germline CDR1 reads SGHAT; CDR2 reads FQNNGV. CDR3 bases: TGTGCCAGCGCGAGACTAGCCCTGGGAGACAATGAGCAGTTCTTC. Translated: CASARLALGDNEQFF.

The CDR3 DNA reads TGTGCCAGCATCTCTAGCGGGACCGATACGCAGTATTTT. The encoded protein is CASISSGTDTQYF. The chain uses TRBV28 and TRBJ2-3, with 9 bases lining up with TRBD2. The CDR3 length is 13 residues. V lost 7 bases to trimming and J lost 6 bases; unmatched junction nucleotides: 5. Germline loops: CDR1 MDHEN, CDR2 SYDVKM.

J is TRBJ2-7 and V is TRBV4-1; 9 nucleotides agree with TRBD1. CDR3 length: 16 residues. V shed 1 base and J 2 bases; nucleotides not matched to a gene: 6. The V gene's germline CDR1 is MGHRA and CDR2 YSYEKL. This chain's CDR3 is CASSQVTGGKAYEQYF. In nucleotides, the CDR3 is TGCGCCAGCAGCCAAGTGACAGGGGGAAAGGCCTACGAGCAGTACTTC.

The rearrangement uses TRBV27 and TRBJ2-7; D is undetermined. The CDR3 sequence is 15 residues long. Germline CDR1 and CDR2: MNHEY and SMNVEV (reference sequence). Trimming cost V 4 bases and J 0 bases, with 13 bases left between them. The CDR3 here is CASSWSGLYSYEQYF. The CDR3 DNA follows: TGTGCCAGCAGTTGGTCGGGTCTCTACTCCTACGAGCAGTACTTC.

This clone has just one count. The V gene is TRBV7-3, the J gene TRBJ2-5, with D possibly being TRBD1 or TRBD2 (5 bases each). Trimming removed 4 bases at V and 5 bases at J, with 11 bases between. The germline gives CDR1 SGHTA, CDR2 FQGTGA. This CDR3 is built from 13 residues. The CDR3: CASSWGPRETQYF. The CDR3 DNA sequence: TGTGCCAGCAGCTGGGGACCACGCGAGACCCAGTACTTC. The full variable domain, in which reference TRBV7-3 and TRBJ2-5 provide the parts outside the CDR3, is GAGVSQTPSNKVTEKGKYVELRCDPISGHTALYWYRQSLGQGPEFLIYFQGTGAADDSGLPNDRFFAVRPEGSVSTLKIQRTERGDSAVYLCASSWGPRETQYFGPGTRLLVL.

V gene TRBV30 combines with J gene TRBJ1-2; a possible D gene is TRBD1 (5 bases). The CDR3 has 13 amino acids. Trimming stripped 2 bases from V and 4 bases from J, with 11 bases between. The germline CDR1 and CDR2 sequences are GTSNPN and SVGIG (reference sequence). The CDR3 nucleotides are TGTGCCTGGAGTCCGGGACCGGCCTATGGCTACACCTTC. The encoded protein is CAWSPGPAYGYTF.

The CDR3 reads CAIGQDMNTEAFF. CDR3 DNA: TGTGCCATCGGGCAGGACATGAACACTGAAGCTTTCTTT. This chain uses TRBV10-3 with TRBJ1-1; tentative D call: TRBD1 (5 bases). Trimming removed 8 bases at V and 0 bases at J, with 10 bases between. The CDR3 loop spans 13 amino acids. Germline assignment: CDR1 ENHRY and CDR2 SYGVKD.

The genes are TRBV6-1 and TRBJ2-1; no firm D call. The CDR3 runs to 12 residues. Looked up from germline, CDR1 is MNHNS and CDR2 is SASEGT. The germline V and J ends were trimmed by 5 bases and 8 bases, with 10 bases remaining between them. CDR3: CASSPRGHEQFF. The CDR3 bases are TGTGCCAGCAGTCCTAGAGGTCATGAGCAGTTCTTC.

V and J are TRBV10-3 and TRBJ1-1, with D possibly being TRBD1 (5 bases). The germline V gene encodes CDR1 ENHRY and CDR2 SYGVKD. The CDR3 consists of 15 residues. V was clipped by 4 bases and J by 0 bases, with 12 bases between them. CDR3 in amino acids: CAISAGLALNTEAFF. DNA for the CDR3: TGTGCCATCAGTGCAGGGCTTGCCCTGAACACTGAAGCTTTCTTT.

The chain employs TRBV5-5 and TRBJ2-3; 9 positions match TRBD2. The germline V gene encodes CDR1 SGHKS and CDR2 YYEKEE (reference sequence). CDR3 length: 16 amino acids. Trimming removed 4 bases from V and 8 bases from J; junction bases left unmatched: 14. CDR3 sequence reads: CASSARLAATAGTQYF. For the CDR3, the DNA is TGTGCCAGCAGCGCCCGACTAGCGGCCACCGCGGGTACGCAGTATTTT.

This rearrangement joins TRBV18 to TRBJ2-3; no firm D call. Trimming took 4 bases from V and 4 from J, leaving 3 bases between them. The CDR3 consists of 11 residues. Per the germline V gene, CDR1 is KGHSH and CDR2 is LQKENI. The CDR3 nucleotides read TGTGCCAGCTCACTAGCAGATACGCAGTATTTT. Translating it yields CASSLADTQYF.

The V call is TRBV10-2, the J call TRBJ1-5, with D possibly TRBD1 on 6 matching bases. Trimming removed 0 bases from V and 0 bases from J, with 15 bases in between. The germline gives CDR1 WSHSY, CDR2 SAAADI. The CDR3 spans 18 residues. Here the CDR3 reads CASSESRGDRISNQPQHF. Here the CDR3 DNA reads TGCGCCAGCAGTGAGTCTAGGGGAGACAGGATTAGCAATCAGCCCCAGCATTTT.